Sequencing of this T cell receptor beta chain was carried out in a study of Ad26.COV2.S vaccination and SARS-CoV-2 variants. Overall study context: The COV1001 Ad26.COV2.S trial arm included the donor. Intramuscularly, Ad26.COV2.S was given either once or twice, 56 days apart. Findings of the study overall: Greater spike-specific TCR breadth was seen in vaccine recipients than in placebo recipients.

With respect to this clone: Its antigen remains unknown.

Treatment denoted: approximately 18 received Ad26.COV2.S at low or high dose, single or two shots; 5 received placebo; per-sample allocation not given. Sample collection was performed on day 63 after the first vaccine or placebo injection. The shot given was an Ad26 vector that makes Wuhan-strain SARS-CoV-2 spike. Assay used: immunoSEQ multiplex PCR; TCRdb lists only in-frame clones, some missing. This table has 300,000 to 350,000 clones, 85% appearing once. The germline V gene encodes CDR1 LGHDT and CDR2 YNNKEL (reference sequence). The CDR3 is 13 residues long. Between the trimmed V and J ends, which lost 4 bases and 7 bases, there was a span of 11 bases.

This chain links TRBV3-1 (or the pseudogene TRBV3-2) with TRBJ1-5; D is uncertain. The sequence was obtained from a person between 18 and 59 years old who received the Ad26.COV2.S COVID-19 vaccine or a placebo. The specimen was peripheral blood, collected in a trial of Ad26.COV2.S vaccine versus placebo. The CDR3 DNA reads TGTGCCAGCAGCCGCTTAGCCGGGCAGCCCCAGCATTTT. This sequence encodes CASSRLAGQPQHF.